These 2 T cell receptor beta chains came from one sample sequenced in a study of blood T cell repertoires in COVID-19. Data came from immunoSEQ multiplex PCR; TCRdb stores just in-frame clones and leaves some out. This sample has 65,000 or so clones, with roughly 87% found just once. The sequencing input was peripheral blood. The receptors shown here come from a human donor with acute or convalescent COVID-19. The donor label of this sample is uncertain.

This clone showed up just a few times. The CDR3 loop is CASASGTGGSYEQYV. CDR3 bases: TGTGCCAGCGCGTCCGGGACAGGGGGCTCCTACGAGCAGTACGTC. The chain combines TRBV7-8 with TRBJ2-7; 11 bases agree with TRBD1. J lost 0 bases, V lost 8 bases, and 6 bases had no gene match. The CDR3 runs 15 residues. Germline CDR1 reads SGHVS; CDR2 reads FQNEAQ.

The genes are TRBV28 and TRBJ2-1; the D gene is possibly TRBD1 (6 bases). V lost 7 bases to trimming and J lost 0 bases, with 16 bases between them. Germline V gene sequence: CDR1 MDHEN, CDR2 SYDVKM. This CDR3 has 16 residues. CDR3 sequence (DNA): TGTGCCAGCAATCGGCCCGGACAGACCTCCTACAATGAGCAGTTCTTC. It specifies CASNRPGQTSYNEQFF.